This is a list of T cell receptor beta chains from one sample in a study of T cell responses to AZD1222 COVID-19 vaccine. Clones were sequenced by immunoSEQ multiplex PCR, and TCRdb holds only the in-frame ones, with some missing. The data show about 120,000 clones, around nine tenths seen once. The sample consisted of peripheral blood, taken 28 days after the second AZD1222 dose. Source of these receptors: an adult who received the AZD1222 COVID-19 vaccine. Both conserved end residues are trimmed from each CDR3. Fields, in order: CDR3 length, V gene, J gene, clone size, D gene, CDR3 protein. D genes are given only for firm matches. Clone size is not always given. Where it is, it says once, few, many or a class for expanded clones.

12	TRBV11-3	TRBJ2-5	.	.	ASSPGLVQETQY
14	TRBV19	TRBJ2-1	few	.	ASSIWTPLSYNEQF
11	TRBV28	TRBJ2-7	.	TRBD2	ASTLAGSYEQY
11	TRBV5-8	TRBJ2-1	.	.	ASSFGAWNEQF
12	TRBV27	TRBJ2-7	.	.	ASSRAGPSYEQY
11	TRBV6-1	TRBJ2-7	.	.	ASSESAHVEQY
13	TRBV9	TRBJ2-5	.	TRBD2	ASSRGTSGQETQY
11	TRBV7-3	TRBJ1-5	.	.	ASSLTGDQPQH
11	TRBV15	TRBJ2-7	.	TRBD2	ATSIRGGPEQY
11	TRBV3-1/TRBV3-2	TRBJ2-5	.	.	ASSQGGRATQY
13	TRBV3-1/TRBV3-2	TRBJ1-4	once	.	ASSQAGALNEKLF
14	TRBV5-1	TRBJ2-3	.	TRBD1	ASSPRGRGQRDTQY
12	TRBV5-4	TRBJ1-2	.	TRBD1	ASSLGQADYGYT
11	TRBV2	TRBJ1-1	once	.	ASTRVTPMGAF
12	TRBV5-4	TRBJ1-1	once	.	ASSFGGRITEAF
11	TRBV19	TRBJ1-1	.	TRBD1	ASRWDRTTEAF
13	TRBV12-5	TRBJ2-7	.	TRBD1	ASGQGGQGKGEQY
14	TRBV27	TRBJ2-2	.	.	ASSLSGLRGTGELF
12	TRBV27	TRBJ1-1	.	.	ASSLVGGRTEAF
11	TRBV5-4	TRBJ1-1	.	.	AQARGLNTEAF
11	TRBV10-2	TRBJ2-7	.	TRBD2	ASRTSGYYEQY
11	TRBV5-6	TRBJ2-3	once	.	ASSPGPTDTQY
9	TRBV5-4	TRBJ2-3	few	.	ASSVQDTQY
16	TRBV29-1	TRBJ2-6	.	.	SVPDFTFFSSGANVLT
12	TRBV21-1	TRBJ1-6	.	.	ASSMVRVTSPLH
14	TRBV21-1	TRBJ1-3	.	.	ASSKATPGLGNTIY
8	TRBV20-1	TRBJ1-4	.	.	SARYEKLF
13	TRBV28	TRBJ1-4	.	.	ASSSPGSRVGKLF
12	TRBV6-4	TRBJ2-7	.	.	ASGERVPRDEQY
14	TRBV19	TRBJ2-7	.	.	ASSPPPPAGSYEQY
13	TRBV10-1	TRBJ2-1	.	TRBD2	ASSALAGVYNEQF
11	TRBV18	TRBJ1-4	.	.	ASSPPGTGKLF
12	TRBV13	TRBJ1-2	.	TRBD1	ASSLGQGNYGYT
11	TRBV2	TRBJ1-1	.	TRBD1	ASSQGQGSVAF
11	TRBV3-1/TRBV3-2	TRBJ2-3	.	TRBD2	ASSQGLASTAY
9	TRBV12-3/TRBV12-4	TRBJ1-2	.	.	ASSLSYGYT
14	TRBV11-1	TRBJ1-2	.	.	ASSLGPSGGLHGYT